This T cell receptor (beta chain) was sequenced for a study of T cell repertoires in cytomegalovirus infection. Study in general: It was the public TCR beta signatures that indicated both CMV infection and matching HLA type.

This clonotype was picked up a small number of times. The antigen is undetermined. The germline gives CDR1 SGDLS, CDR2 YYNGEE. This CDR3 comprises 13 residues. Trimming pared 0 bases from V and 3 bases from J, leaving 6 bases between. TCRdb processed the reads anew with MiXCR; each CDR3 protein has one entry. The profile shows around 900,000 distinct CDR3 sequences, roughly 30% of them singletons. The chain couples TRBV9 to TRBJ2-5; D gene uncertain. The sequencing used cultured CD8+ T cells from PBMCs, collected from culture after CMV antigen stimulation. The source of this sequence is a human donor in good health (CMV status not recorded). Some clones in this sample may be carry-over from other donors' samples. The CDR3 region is CASSVGDEETQYF. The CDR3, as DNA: TGTGCCAGCAGCGTAGGAGACGAAGAGACCCAGTACTTC.